The clone carrying this T cell receptor (beta chain) was counted ten times or more. Sorted inputs of roughly 20,000 to 1,000,000 cells, with 10%, 30% or 50% RNA, yielded naive CD8 libraries. Naive CD8 T cells were FACS-sorted by CD8+CD4-CCR7+CD45RA+ markers. These data are taken from a study of molecular identifiers for immune sequencing clone quantification. For the study at large: RNA, taken in replicates from about 21,000 or 97,000 naive CD8 cells, was split five ways, with four sequenced.

Trimming shortened V by 1 base and J by 1 base, and 7 bases separated the two germline ends. The CDR3 contains 14 residues. A single record per CDR3 protein comes from TCRdb applying MiXCR to the PCR reads. The sample lists more than 450,000 distinct CDR3 sequences, roughly 26% occurring once. V is TRBV12-3 or TRBV12-4 and J is TRBJ1-1; D not resolved. Sequencing was performed on naive CD8+ T cells from blood, with Jurkat cell RNA spiked in. Stated subset: FACS-sorted CD8+CD4-CCR7+CD45RA+ naive T cells. The TCR comes from a human donor in good health. Some libraries in this study had Jurkat cell RNA spiked in. The CDR3 DNA follows: TGTGCCAGCAGTTTAGTTCTCCCGAACACTGAAGCTTTCTTT. Its protein product is CASSLVLPNTEAFF.